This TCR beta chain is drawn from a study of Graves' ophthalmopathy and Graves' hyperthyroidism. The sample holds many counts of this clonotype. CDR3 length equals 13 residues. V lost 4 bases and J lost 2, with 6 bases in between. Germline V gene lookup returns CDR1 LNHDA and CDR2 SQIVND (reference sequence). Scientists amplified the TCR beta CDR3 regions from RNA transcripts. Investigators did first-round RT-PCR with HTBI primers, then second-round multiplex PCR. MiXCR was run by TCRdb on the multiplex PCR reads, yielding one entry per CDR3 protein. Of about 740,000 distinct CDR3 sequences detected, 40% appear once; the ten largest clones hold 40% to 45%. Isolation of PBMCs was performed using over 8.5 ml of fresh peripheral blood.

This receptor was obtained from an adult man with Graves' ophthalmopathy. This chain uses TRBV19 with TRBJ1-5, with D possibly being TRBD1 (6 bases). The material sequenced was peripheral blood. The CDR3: CASSNRGNQPQHF. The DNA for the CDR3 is TGTGCCAGTAGTAACAGGGGCAATCAGCCCCAGCATTTT.